The 18 T cell receptor beta chains below all came from one sample that was sequenced in a study of shared clonotypes between healthy human individuals (dated by TCRdb to 2019 to 2021). To prepare the library, the immunoSEQ multiplex PCR assay was applied. TCRdb took over this immuneACCESS table, retaining in-frame rearrangements with V and J assigned. Such tables are incomplete; in checked studies, under half of the missing clones stem from an unresolved V gene, and the remainder is unexplained. Across this sample there are around 330,000 clones, with about 74% seen only once. 10% of the sample comes from the top ten. Sample: memory CD4+ T cells sorted from blood. The intended sense of this specimen's cell subset or site label: CD45RA-negative fraction. The receptors here all came from a young man in good health.

Concerning this clone: Other DNA sequences in this specimen translate into the identical CDR3. This sequence joins TRBV28 and TRBJ2-7; TRBD2 agrees at 12 bases. Germline assignment: CDR1 MDHEN and CDR2 SYDVKM. The CDR3 loop spans 15 amino acids. After removal of 6 bases from V and 4 bases from J, the junction contained 7 bases not matched to a gene. CDR3 coding DNA: TGTGCCAGCAGGCGGACTAGCGGGATTTCGTACGAGCAGTACTTC. Protein sequence: CASRRTSGISYEQYF. Full variable domain (missing parts from reference TRBV28 and TRBJ2-7): DVKVTQSSRYLVKRTGEKVFLECVQDMDHENMFWYRQDPGLGLRLIYFSYDVKMKEKGDIPEGYSVSREKKERFSLILESASTNQTSMYLCASRRTSGISYEQYFGPGTRLTVT.

This rearrangement joins TRBV5-5 to TRBJ1-1; D not resolved. Trimming stripped 3 bases from V and 6 bases from J, with 12 bases between. CDR1 SGHKS and CDR2 YYEKEE come from the germline V gene (reference sequence). This CDR3 is built from 13 residues. The CDR3 nucleotides are TGTGCCAGCAGCTACCTCCGGACGGCTGAAGCTTTCTTT. This gives the protein CASSYLRTAEAFF.

DNA for the CDR3: TGTGCCAGCAGGGGGGGCAATCAGCCCCAGCATTTT. As protein: CASRGGNQPQHF. The rearrangement links TRBV6-4 to TRBJ1-5; a weak D match, TRBD1 (5 bases). Looked up from germline, CDR1 is MRHNA and CDR2 is SNTAGT. The CDR3 covers 12 residues. V was clipped by 6 bases and J by 2 bases, with 5 bases between them.

This chain links TRBV19 with TRBJ2-1; TRBD2 aligns across 11 bases. The J segment lost 7 bases and the V segment lost 5 bases, leaving 10 bases of the junction unmatched. This CDR3 spans 16 amino acids. Germline CDR1 and CDR2: LNHDA and SQIVND (reference sequence). CDR3 residues: CASSDQLAGVRNEQFF. The CDR3, as DNA: TGTGCCAGTAGTGACCAACTAGCGGGAGTGCGGAATGAGCAGTTCTTC.

The V and J genes are TRBV9 and TRBJ2-7; 7 bases are a match to TRBD1. CDR3 size: 18 residues. The ends lost 4 bases at V and 0 bases at J; junction bases unmatched: 16. Germline V gene lookup returns CDR1 SGDLS and CDR2 YYNGEE. The CDR3 here is CASSPRGSGGRGSYEQYF. CDR3 nucleotide sequence: TGTGCCAGCAGCCCCAGGGGGTCAGGGGGTCGGGGCTCCTACGAGCAGTACTTC.

This clone was recorded only once. The chain has TRBV25-1 and TRBJ1-3; the D is unclear. V lost 4 bases and J lost 12, with 13 bases in between. The CDR3 runs to 12 residues. Germline CDR1 and CDR2: MGHDK and SYGVNS. CDR3 nucleotide sequence: TGTGCCAGCAGTGGAGCTCGCTCGTTCATATATTTT. Residues: CASSGARSFIYF.

This chain connects TRBV2 to TRBJ1-1, with D perhaps TRBD1 (5 bases). V dropped 4 bases and J dropped 11 bases, with 11 bases sitting between them. CDR3 length: 11 residues. Germline V CDR1 and CDR2: SNHLY, FYNNEI. The CDR3 loop is CASSGGGYAFF. CDR3 sequence (DNA): TGTGCCAGCAGTGGTGGGGGGTATGCTTTCTTT.

This chain uses TRBV19 with TRBJ2-5, with D uncertain. Trimming cost V 4 bases and J 2 bases, with 17 bases left between them. The germline CDR1 and CDR2 sequences are LNHDA and SQIVND (reference sequence). The CDR3 loop spans 16 amino acids. The CDR3 loop is CASSSSSTSIQETQYF. As DNA, the CDR3 is TGTGCCAGTAGTAGTTCCTCCACCTCTATTCAAGAGACCCAGTACTTC.

This clone was found a few times. CDR3 residues: CASSPPGEKQYF. The CDR3 nucleotides are TGTGCCAGCAGTCCTCCAGGGGAGAAGCAGTACTTC. The V gene is TRBV28, the J gene TRBJ2-7; the D gene is possibly TRBD1 (6 bases). This CDR3 region has 12 residues. Germline V CDR1 and CDR2: MDHEN, SYDVKM. V lost 5 bases and J 8 bases, leaving 13 bases between the germline ends.

This sequence joins TRBV9 and TRBJ2-5, with a weak D call TRBD1 (5 bases). The CDR3 covers 15 residues. The V and J ends lost 0 bases and 2 bases respectively, with 11 bases between them. The germline gives CDR1 SGDLS, CDR2 YYNGEE. The CDR3 spells CASSVVTGLQETQYF. In nucleotides, the CDR3 is TGTGCCAGCAGCGTAGTCACAGGCCTACAAGAGACCCAGTACTTC.

The chain carries TRBV2 and TRBJ2-2; D is possibly TRBD1 or TRBD2 (5 bases each). The CDR3 contains 18 residues. Trimming shortened V by 7 bases and J by 0 bases, and 21 bases separated the two germline ends. Germline V gives CDR1 SNHLY, CDR2 FYNNEI. The CDR3 DNA follows: TGTGCCAGCACCCTAGGTCTCGGGGCCGGCTCGAACACCGGGGAGCTGTTTTTT. Protein sequence: CASTLGLGAGSNTGELFF.

This clone was seen more than once but under ten times. The gene calls are TRBV7-6 and TRBJ2-4; the D gene could be TRBD1 or TRBD2 (6 bases each). The CDR3 loop spans 19 amino acids. Germline values: CDR1 SGHVS, CDR2 FNYEAQ. Trimming took off 0 bases at V and 2 bases at J, with 20 bases between the two ends. CDR3 amino acids: CASSLAGGRGYGTKNIQYF. CDR3 bases: TGTGCCAGCAGCTTAGCGGGGGGCAGGGGATATGGAACCAAAAACATTCAGTACTTC.

The chain joins TRBV11-3 to TRBJ2-7, with 7 bases fitting TRBD2. With V trimmed by 1 base and J by 4 bases, 10 bases remained unmatched. The CDR3 consists of 16 residues. CDR1 is SGHNT, CDR2 YENEEA, per germline. The CDR3, as DNA: TGTGCCAGCAGCTTAGTAGGCGGGAGAACGAGGTACGAGCAGTACTTC. This translates into CASSLVGGRTRYEQYF. The complete variable domain, with remaining parts taken from reference TRBV11-3 and TRBJ2-7, reads EAGVVQSPRYKIIEKKQPVAFWCNPISGHNTLYWYLQNLGQGPELLIRYENEEAVDDSQLPKDRFSAERLKGVDSTLKIQPAELGDSAVYLCASSLVGGRTRYEQYFGPGTRLTVT.

The chain links TRBV10-1 to TRBJ2-7, with 8 bases identical to TRBD1. CDR3 size: 14 residues. CDR1 is WNHNN, CDR2 SYGVQD, per germline (reference sequence). The V and J ends lost 6 bases and 6 bases, in that order; junction bases with no gene match: 10. The CDR3 region is CASRAGTGPFEQYF. CDR3 nucleotide sequence: TGCGCCAGCAGGGCCGGGACAGGTCCGTTCGAGCAGTACTTC.

The rearrangement links TRBV2 to TRBJ2-4; 7 bases fit TRBD1. CDR3 length: 13 residues. Germline CDR1 is SNHLY and CDR2 is FYNNEI. Unmatched junction bases numbered 7, after V lost 7 bases and J lost 7 bases. The CDR3 DNA is TGTGCCAGCAATCCGGGGACAGCCAACATTCAGTACTTC. Translation gives CASNPGTANIQYF. Looking up the rest from reference TRBV2 and TRBJ2-4 gives the full variable domain: EPEVTQTPSHQVTQMGQEVILRCVPISNHLYFYWYRQILGQKVEFLVSFYNNEISEKSEIFDDQFSVERPDGSNFTLKIRSTKLEDSAMYFCASNPGTANIQYFGAGTRLSVL.

The chain has TRBV29-1 and TRBJ1-4, with D tentatively TRBD1 (6 bases). The CDR3 consists of 13 residues. With 4 bases removed from V and 8 bases from J, the gap between germline ends came to 14 bases. CDR1 is SQVTM and CDR2 is ANQGSEA in the germline V gene. CDR3 region: CSVGRGLDEKLFF. In DNA form, the CDR3 reads TGCAGCGTTGGACGGGGGCTGGACGAAAAACTGTTTTTT.

The table lists this clone with a few counts. CDR3 sequence reads: CSVQDTASTDTQYF. The CDR3 DNA reads as TGCAGCGTTCAGGACACCGCTAGCACAGATACGCAGTATTTT. The genes are TRBV29-1 and TRBJ2-3, with D maybe TRBD1 (5 bases). Germline-derived CDR1 and CDR2 are SQVTM and ANQGSEA. The CDR3 contains 14 residues. V dropped 5 bases and J dropped 0 bases, with 12 bases sitting between them.

As DNA, the CDR3 is TGCGCCAGCAGCGCCGCGGGTGGGAATGAGCAGTTCTTC. Translated, it gives CASSAAGGNEQFF. The rearrangement uses TRBV5-1 and TRBJ2-1, with a weak D call TRBD2 (5 bases). This CDR3 spans 13 amino acids. Looked up from germline, CDR1 is SGHRS and CDR2 is YFSETQ. With 4 bases removed from V and 7 bases from J, the gap between germline ends came to 12 bases.